This T cell receptor beta chain is drawn from a study of blood T cell repertoires in COVID-19 (dated by TCRdb to about 2020). With respect to the entire study: The collaborator samples originated in the United States, Italy and Spain and spanned the acute and convalescent phases of COVID-19. The material from the prospective study consisted of cDNA or gDNA derived from T cells, B-cell-depleted T cells, or PBMCs. Subjects who had been exposed to COVID-19, were actively infected with it, or had recovered from it provided the deeply sampled blood TCRbeta repertoires that made up the dataset. The repertoires were made available in a free public database intended to serve as a resource for research on the immune response to SARS-CoV-2. The samples were drawn from the first 160 participants of the ongoing ImmuneRACE study and from 950 to 1,500 subjects provided by 6 global collaborators. A de-identified subject ID, COVID-19 status, age in years and sex were almost always included in the sample metadata. Where available, HLA class I and class II types were obtained from metadata supplied by the sample provider rather than from assay-based typing.

Study-wide findings and limitations: The amount of clinical and demographic metadata varied by source and participant and was provided uncurated.

As to this clone: Its antigen remains unidentified. No base quality values were provided; no much bigger clone lies one nucleotide off.

Each collaborating institution followed its own protocols to collect whole blood in K2EDTA tubes. For TCRbeta analysis, collaborators shipped samples as frozen whole blood, isolated PBMCs, or DNA extracted from either of those sample types. TCRbeta CDR3 regions were amplified from genomic DNA by means of the immunoSEQ Assay, a bias-controlled multiplex PCR. Per the source publication's procedure: The number of nucleated cells in each sample was estimated by amplification of reference gene primers within the assay. Sequence reads were collapsed and filtered to measure the absolute abundance of every unique TCRbeta CDR3 rearrangement. Productive Simpson clonality was computed per sample as the square root of Simpson's diversity index over productive rearrangements. Held by TCRdb, this immuneACCESS table contains in-frame sequences only and omits some clones. Under half of the omission traces to an unresolved V gene where checked; the cause of the rest is unknown. That table is the source of V, J and clone size, and D and trimming were worked out from the DNA. Recorded for this sample are some 76,000 clones; over 70% of them occurred a single time. The ten largest clones capture 11% of the sample.

The origin of this receptor is a middle-aged man with acute or convalescent COVID-19. Sequencing used peripheral blood.

This receptor carries the CDR3 CSTIGQGAPFGEQYF. The sequenced DNA is TGCAGCACGATCGGGCAGGGGGCGCCTTTCGGCGAGCAGTACTTC. The rearranged chain carries TRBV29-1 and TRBJ2-7; TRBD1 fits 8 bases in the junction. Trimming accounts for 8 bases at V and 6 bases at J, while the number of junction bases matched to no gene is 18. The CDR3 starts with the cysteine, ends with the phenylalanine, and has 15 residues. The read is trimmed to its CDR3 DNA, 45 bases read in frame from base 1. The germline V gene supplies CDR1 SQVTM and CDR2 ANQGSEA.